One TCR beta chain is described in this entry. No antigen is known for it. A 5'RACE reaction primed in the constant segment made cDNA libraries of TCR alpha and TCR beta, and these carried sample barcodes and UMIs. TCRdb used MiXCR to reprocess the 5' RACE reads, holding one entry per CDR3 protein. The profile shows about 140,000 distinct CDR3 sequences, 11% to 15% of them singletons. Germline loops: CDR1 KGHDR, CDR2 SFDVKD. The CDR3 has 13 amino acids. V was trimmed by 7 bases and J by 2 bases, leaving 7 bases between them. This specimen comes from a study of T-cell memory formation after mild COVID-19. Study results and limitations: Clones which contracted sat mainly in CM and EM if CD4+, and in EMRA if CD8+. Cross-reactive memory apparently joined, as some responding clones appeared in pre-infection memory. Still unconfirmed is whether the second-wave clones peaking on day 37 recognized SARS-CoV-2.

This chain connects TRBV24-1 to TRBJ2-2; D is undetermined. This sequence originates from an adult woman who had mild COVID-19 (a few samples of this study predate the infection). Cell type and time point are not known. The source material was PBMCs or a T cell subset sorted from them (not recorded which). The CDR3 spells CATRADNTGELFF. DNA for the CDR3: TGTGCCACCAGGGCAGACAACACCGGGGAGCTGTTTTTT.